This TCR beta chain was captured by sequencing in a study of graft-versus-host responses after intestinal transplantation. At the level of the study: Each patient got anti-thymocyte globulin induction, then tacrolimus and steroids for around 3 years.

Study conclusions and caveats: Peak levels of circulating GvH clones tracked with early post-transplant HvG declines. High graft-versus-host to host-versus-graft clonal ratios were found in allografts of patients who had graft-donor T cell macrochimerism.

Measured with immunoSEQ multiplex PCR; TCRdb has only the in-frame clones, and not every one. Of around 7,400 clones in the sample, roughly 69% were seen once. Processed graft tissue released its intraepithelial and lamina propria lymphocytes. The CDR3 covers 14 residues. V was clipped by 6 bases and J by 0 bases, with 11 bases between them. Germline CDR1 reads LGHNA; CDR2 reads YNFKEQ. Remarks on this clone: What it recognizes is unknown.

The source is a human patient who received an intestinal transplant, so some T cells may come from the graft donor. Specimen: ileum tissue, collected around 34 weeks after intestinal transplantation. This sequence joins TRBV4-2 and TRBJ1-1, with D perhaps TRBD1 (5 bases). The CDR3 spells CASSLGGVNTEAFF. The CDR3 nucleotides are TGTGCCAGCAGTCTCGGAGGGGTGAACACTGAAGCTTTCTTT.